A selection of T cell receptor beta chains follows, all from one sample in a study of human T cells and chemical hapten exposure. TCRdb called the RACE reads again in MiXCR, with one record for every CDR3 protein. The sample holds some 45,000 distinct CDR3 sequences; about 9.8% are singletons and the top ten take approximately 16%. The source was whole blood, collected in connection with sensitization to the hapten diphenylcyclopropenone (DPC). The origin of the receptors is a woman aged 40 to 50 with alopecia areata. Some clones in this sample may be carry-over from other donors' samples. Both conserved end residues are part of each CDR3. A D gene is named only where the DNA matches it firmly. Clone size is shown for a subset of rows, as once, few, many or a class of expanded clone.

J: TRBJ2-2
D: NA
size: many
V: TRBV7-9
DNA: TGTGCCAGCAGCTCCCTCAGGAACACCGGGGAGCTGTTTTTT
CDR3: CASSSLRNTGELFF

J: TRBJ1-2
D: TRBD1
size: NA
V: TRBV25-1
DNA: TGTGCCAGCAGTGAAGGACAGGTCCCAGATGGCTACACCTTC
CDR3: CASSEGQVPDGYTF

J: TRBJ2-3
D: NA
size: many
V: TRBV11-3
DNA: TGTGCCAGCAGCTTAGAATCGAGCACAGATACGCAGTATTTT
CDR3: CASSLESSTDTQYF

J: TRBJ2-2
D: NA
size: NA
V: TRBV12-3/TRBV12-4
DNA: NA
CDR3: CASSFAGLAGGPGSCFF

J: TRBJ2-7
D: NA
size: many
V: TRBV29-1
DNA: TGCAGCGTTGAGGAGGGGCCCTCCTACGAGCAGTACTTC
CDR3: CSVEEGPSYEQYF

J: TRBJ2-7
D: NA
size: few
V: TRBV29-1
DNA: TGCAGCGTTGAAGGGCCCGACGAGCAGTACTTC
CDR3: CSVEGPDEQYF

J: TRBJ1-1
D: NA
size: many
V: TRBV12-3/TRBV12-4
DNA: TGTGCCAGCAGTTTATTTGGCGGACAGACTAACACTGAAGCTTTCTTT
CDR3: CASSLFGGQTNTEAFF

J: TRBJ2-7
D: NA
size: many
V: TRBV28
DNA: TGTGCCAGCAGGACTCCACCGAAGTACGAGCAGTACTTC
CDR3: CASRTPPKYEQYF

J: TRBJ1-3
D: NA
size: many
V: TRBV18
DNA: TGTGCCAGCTCACCCGATATGTTCTCTGGAAACACCATATATTTT
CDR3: CASSPDMFSGNTIYF

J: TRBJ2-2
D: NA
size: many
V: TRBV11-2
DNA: TGTGCCAGCAGCCCTTGGGGACCCCAGAACACCGGGGAGCTGTTTTTT
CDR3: CASSPWGPQNTGELFF

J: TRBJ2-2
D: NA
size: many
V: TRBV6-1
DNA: TGTGCCAGCAGCTGGACTCTCGCGAACACCGGGGAGCTGTTTTTT
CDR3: CASSWTLANTGELFF

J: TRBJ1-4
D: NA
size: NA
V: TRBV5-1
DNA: TGCGCCAGCAGCTTGCAACCCTCAACTAATGAAAAACTGTTTTTT
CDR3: CASSLQPSTNEKLFF

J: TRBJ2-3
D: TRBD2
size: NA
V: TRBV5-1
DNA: TGCGCCAGCAGCTCCTCCCACGGGGGGGCCACAGATACGCAGTATTTT
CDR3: CASSSSHGGATDTQYF

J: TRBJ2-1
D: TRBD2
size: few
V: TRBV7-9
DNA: TGTGCCAGCAGCTTAGGAAGCGGGGGGCCCAATGAGCAGTTCTTC
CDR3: CASSLGSGGPNEQFF

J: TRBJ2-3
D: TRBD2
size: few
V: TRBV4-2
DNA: TGTGCCAGCAGCCAACAGCGGGGGGGCACAGATACGCAGTATTTT
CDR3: CASSQQRGGTDTQYF

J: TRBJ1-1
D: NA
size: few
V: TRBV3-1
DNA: TGTGCCAGCAGCCAAGTTACAGATACTGAAGCTTTCTTT
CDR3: CASSQVTDTEAFF

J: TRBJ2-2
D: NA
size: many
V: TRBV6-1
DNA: TGTGCCAGCAGGGGGGCTCACGACACCGGGGAGCTGTTTTTT
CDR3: CASRGAHDTGELFF

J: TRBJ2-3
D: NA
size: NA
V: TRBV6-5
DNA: TGTGCCAGCAGTTACGGGGGTACAGATACGCAGTATTTT
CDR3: CASSYGGTDTQYF

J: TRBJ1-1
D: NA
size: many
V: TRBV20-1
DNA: TGCAGTGCTAGGGCTGGGGACACTGAAGCTTTCTTT
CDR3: CSARAGDTEAFF

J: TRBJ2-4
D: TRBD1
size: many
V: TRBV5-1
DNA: TGCGCCAGCAGCTTAATTGGCAGGGGGAACATTCAGTACTTC
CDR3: CASSLIGRGNIQYF

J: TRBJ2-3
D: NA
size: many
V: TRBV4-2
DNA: TGTGCCAGCAGCCAAGAGCGGGGAAACACACCAGATACGCAGTATTTT
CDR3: CASSQERGNTPDTQYF

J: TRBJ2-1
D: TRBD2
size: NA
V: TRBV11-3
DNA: TGTGCCAGCAGCCCCGGGAGGGCAAGGGCAATTGAGCAGTTCTTC
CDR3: CASSPGRARAIEQFF

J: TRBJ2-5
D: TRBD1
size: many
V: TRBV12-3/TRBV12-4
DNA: TGTGCCAGCACCCGGACAGGGAAAGAGACCCAGTACTTC
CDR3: CASTRTGKETQYF

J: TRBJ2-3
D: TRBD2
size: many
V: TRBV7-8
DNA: TGTGCCAGCAGCTTTGAGCGGGGGGGCGCAGATACGCAGTATTTT
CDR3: CASSFERGGADTQYF

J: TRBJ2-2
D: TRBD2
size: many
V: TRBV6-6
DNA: TGTGCCAGCAGTTCCTACCGGGAGGTGGGGGAGCTGTTTTTT
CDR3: CASSSYREVGELFF

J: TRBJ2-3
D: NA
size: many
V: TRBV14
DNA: TGTGCCAGCAGCCAAATTTCGGTGGGCACAGATACGCAGTATTTT
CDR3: CASSQISVGTDTQYF

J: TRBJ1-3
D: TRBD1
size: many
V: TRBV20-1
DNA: TGCAGTGCTAGAAGACAGGGGAACTCTGGAAACACCATATATTTT
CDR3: CSARRQGNSGNTIYF

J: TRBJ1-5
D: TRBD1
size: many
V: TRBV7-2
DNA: TGTGCCAGCAGCCGAAATGACAGGGGGCCCCAGCATTTT
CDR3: CASSRNDRGPQHF

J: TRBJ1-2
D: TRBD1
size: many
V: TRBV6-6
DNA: TGTGCCAGCAGCCGGACAGGGGGGGATAGCTATGGCTACACCTTC
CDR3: CASSRTGGDSYGYTF

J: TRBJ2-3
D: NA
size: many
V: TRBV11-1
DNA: TGTGCCAGCAGCTTAGAGAGACGCACAGATACGCAGTATTTT
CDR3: CASSLERRTDTQYF

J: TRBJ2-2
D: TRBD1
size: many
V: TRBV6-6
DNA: TGTGCCAGCAGTGACAGGGGGCAGGCCGGGGAGCTGTTTTTT
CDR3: CASSDRGQAGELFF

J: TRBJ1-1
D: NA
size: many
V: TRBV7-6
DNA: TGTGCCAGCAGCTTAGCGTCGGGAGGGAACACTGAAGCTTTCTTT
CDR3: CASSLASGGNTEAFF

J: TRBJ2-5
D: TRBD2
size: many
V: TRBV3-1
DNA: TGTGCCAGCAGCCGGACTAGCGGAAAGACGTACCAAGAGACCCAGTACTTC
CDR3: CASSRTSGKTYQETQYF

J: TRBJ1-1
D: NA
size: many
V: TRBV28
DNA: TGTGCCACCAAGGGCACTGAAGCTTTCTTT
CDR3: CATKGTEAFF

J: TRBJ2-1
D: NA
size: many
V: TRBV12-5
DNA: TGTGCTAGTGGTTCGGTAGGCGCGGGTACCAACAATGAGCAGTTCTTC
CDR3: CASGSVGAGTNNEQFF

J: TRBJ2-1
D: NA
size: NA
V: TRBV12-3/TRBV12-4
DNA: TGTGCCAGCAGGGACAATGAGCAGTTCTTC
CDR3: CASRDNEQFF